A single TCR beta chain is shown here with its context. Its antigen is not known. This table comes from immunoSEQ multiplex PCR, and its TCRdb copy is limited to in-frame clones, with some not included. The sample records roughly 300,000 clones, about 85% being singletons. This sample is part of a study of cytomegalovirus exposure and HLA in healthy donors. Whole-study results and caveats: Three CMV-associated chains proved CMV antigen-specific in vitro.

The V and J ends lost 5 bases and 10 bases, in that order; junction bases with no gene match: 8. CDR3 length equals 13 residues. CDR1 SGHTA and CDR2 FQGNSA come from the germline V gene. Separate from the roughly 670-subject first cohort, the 120-subject validation cohort was the one that the donors belonged to. The V and J genes are TRBV7-2 and TRBJ1-3, with TRBD1 matching 7 bases. The sequence was obtained from a woman in her 30s in good health and CMV-seropositive. The sequenced sample was PBMCs. The CDR3, as DNA: TGTGCCAGCAGCACGCGACAGGGCGGAACCATATATTTT. Protein: CASSTRQGGTIYF.